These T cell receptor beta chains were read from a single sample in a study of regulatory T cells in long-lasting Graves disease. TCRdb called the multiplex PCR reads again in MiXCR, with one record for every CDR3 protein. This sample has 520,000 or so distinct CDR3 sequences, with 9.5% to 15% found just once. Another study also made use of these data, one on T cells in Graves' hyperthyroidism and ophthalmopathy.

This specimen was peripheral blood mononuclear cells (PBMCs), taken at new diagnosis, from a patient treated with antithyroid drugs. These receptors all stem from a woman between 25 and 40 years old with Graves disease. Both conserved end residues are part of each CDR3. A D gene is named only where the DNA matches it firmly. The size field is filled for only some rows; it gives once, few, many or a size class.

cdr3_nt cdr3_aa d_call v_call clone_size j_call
TGTGCCAGCAGTTGGGATGCGGGTAGTAGCGGCGGCGAGACCCAGTACTTC CASSWDAGSSGGETQYF - TRBV6-5 many TRBJ2-5
TGTGCCAGCAGCCCGGGGAGGGGCGCGGCTAATGAAAAACTGTTTTTT CASSPGRGAANEKLFF - TRBV5-8 many TRBJ1-4
TGTGCCACCGGAGGACGTGATACGCAGTATTTT CATGGRDTQYF - TRBV7-9 - TRBJ2-3
TGTGCCAGCAGTGAACTCCTAGGCCCAAATCAGCCCCAGCATTTT CASSELLGPNQPQHF - TRBV2 many TRBJ1-5
TGTGCCAGCTCTGAGGGGAAATATAGCAATCAGCCCCAGCATTTT CASSEGKYSNQPQHF - TRBV2 many TRBJ1-5
TGTGCCAGCAGCTTAGGTTTTAGGGACCCCCTTCAAGAGACCCAGTACTTC CASSLGFRDPLQETQYF - TRBV7-2 many TRBJ2-5
TGTGCCAGCAGCCCTATCGGGACAGGGAGTCGTGAAAAACTGTTTTTT CASSPIGTGSREKLFF TRBD1 TRBV14 many TRBJ1-4
TGTGCCAGCAGCTTCGCAGAGAGCTCCTACAATGAGCAGTTCTTC CASSFAESSYNEQFF - TRBV7-9 many TRBJ2-1
TGCAGTGCTCCCAGGGCGGGTATGAACACTGAAGCTTTCTTT CSAPRAGMNTEAFF - TRBV20-1 - TRBJ1-1
TGTGCCAGTAGTACGACTAGCGGATACTCCTACGAGCAGTACTTC CASSTTSGYSYEQYF TRBD2 TRBV19 many TRBJ2-7
TGCGCCTGCCGAACTAGCGGCACAGATACGCAGTATTTT CACRTSGTDTQYF TRBD2 TRBV5-1 - TRBJ2-3
TGTGCCAGCAGCGACGACAGGGCCCCTTTCAAAAACATTCAGTACTTC CASSDDRAPFKNIQYF TRBD1 TRBV9 - TRBJ2-4
TGTGCCAGCAAATTAGCGGGAGTTACCAATGAGCAGTTCTTC CASKLAGVTNEQFF TRBD2 TRBV2 many TRBJ2-1
TGTGCCGGCACCCGCCCCAGCGGGAGGCTTGAGCAGTTCTTC CAGTRPSGRLEQFF TRBD2 TRBV28 few TRBJ2-1
TGTGCCAGCAGCCCGGGCATAGGCGAGCGGTACTTC CASSPGIGERYF - TRBV7-9 once TRBJ2-7
TGTGCCAGCACCCCCCGTAAAGGGAGTGCAGATACGCAGTATTTT CASTPRKGSADTQYF - TRBV6-2/TRBV6-3 - TRBJ2-3
TGCGCCAGCAGCCAATTCGGGGGGGGATACTCTGGGGCCAACGTCCTGACTTTC CASSQFGGGYSGANVLTF TRBD2 TRBV4-3 few TRBJ2-6
TGTGCCAGCTCAGCGGGAGTTTGGACAGATACGCAGTATTTT CASSAGVWTDTQYF TRBD2 TRBV19 many TRBJ2-3
TGTGCCAGCAGCATACTAGCGGGAGATAAGACCCAGTACTTC CASSILAGDKTQYF TRBD2 TRBV11-2 many TRBJ2-5
TGCAGTGCTAGAGATCTGACTAGCGGGAATTCAGCAGATACGCAGTATTTT CSARDLTSGNSADTQYF TRBD2 TRBV20-1 many TRBJ2-3
TGTGCCAGCAGCCTCCCGGGACAGGGGTATAGCAATCAGCCCCAGCATTTT CASSLPGQGYSNQPQHF TRBD1 TRBV27 few TRBJ1-5
TGTGCCAGCAGCTTAAAGACAGGGAAGGAAAAACTGTTTTTT CASSLKTGKEKLFF TRBD1 TRBV7-9 many TRBJ1-4
TGCAGCGTTGAAACCGGGGGACTAGCGGGAGTCTACGAGCAGTACTTC CSVETGGLAGVYEQYF TRBD2 TRBV29-1 many TRBJ2-7
TGTGCCAGCAGATCCGGACAGGGGTTTTACGAGCAGTACTTC CASRSGQGFYEQYF TRBD1 TRBV28 many TRBJ2-7
TGTGCCAGCAGTGAACTGGGGGCGATTCTGAAGAACACTGAAGCTTTCTTT CASSELGAILKNTEAFF - TRBV6-1 - TRBJ1-1
TGTGCCAGTAGCGGGACTCTTTCGGAGACCCAGTACTTC CASSGTLSETQYF - TRBV19 many TRBJ2-5
TGTGCCAGCAGTTGCCGCAATGAGCAGTTCTTC CASSCRNEQFF - TRBV6-2/TRBV6-3 many TRBJ2-1
TGTGCCTGGAGTGTAACGGGGGGGAGGAACACTGAAGCTTTCTTT CAWSVTGGRNTEAFF - TRBV30 many TRBJ1-1
TGTGCCAGCAGCTTAACAGGGGCACCCCTCCACTTT CASSLTGAPLHF TRBD1 TRBV11-2 many TRBJ1-6
TGTGCCAGCTCCGACAGTGCGGGAAACACCATATATTTT CASSDSAGNTIYF - TRBV18 few TRBJ1-3
TGTGCCAGCAGCTTAGGGGACAGCCACCACGAGCAGTACTTC CASSLGDSHHEQYF TRBD1 TRBV7-9 many TRBJ2-7
TGTGCCAGCAGCCCGGGCAAGTCCCAGCAGTTCTTC CASSPGKSQQFF - TRBV6-1 many TRBJ2-1
TGTGCCAGTACCAACTCGCTAACCCCCGGCTCCTACAATGAGCAGTTCTTC CASTNSLTPGSYNEQFF - TRBV19 many TRBJ2-1
TGTGCCAGCAGTACCACTAGCGGGAGTAGGTCAGATACGCAGTATTTT CASSTTSGSRSDTQYF TRBD2 TRBV28 many TRBJ2-3
TGTGCCAGCAGCTTTGGACAGAGCATGAACATTGAAGCTTTCTTT CASSFGQSMNIEAFF - TRBV11-3 few TRBJ1-1
TGCAGTGCTACCCCGAGCGGGGGATCCTACGAGCAGTACTTC CSATPSGGSYEQYF TRBD2 TRBV20-1 few TRBJ2-7
TGTGCCAGCAGCCAAGATATCGCTAGCGGGAGGCCAGATACGCAGTATTTT CASSQDIASGRPDTQYF TRBD2 TRBV3-1 few TRBJ2-3
TGTGCCAGCAGCTCCATGGGAATGGGGGAAAAACTGTTTTTT CASSSMGMGEKLFF - TRBV28 many TRBJ1-4
TGTGCCAGCAGCTTTACCCCGGGACTAGCGGACAATGAGCAGTTCTTC CASSFTPGLADNEQFF TRBD2 TRBV11-3 many TRBJ2-1
TGTGCCAGCAGCCCACTAGCCCGGCAGCCCCAGCATTTT CASSPLARQPQHF - TRBV3-1 many TRBJ1-5
TGTGCCAGCAGCCCGACTAGCGGCTACGAGCAGTACTTC CASSPTSGYEQYF TRBD2 TRBV3-1 many TRBJ2-7
TGTGCCAGCAGTGCCCGGACTTTCCCGGGCACTGAAGCTTTCTTT CASSARTFPGTEAFF - TRBV6-1 many TRBJ1-1